The sequence of this T cell receptor beta chain was determined in a study of T cell repertoires in ileal Crohn's disease. Only in-frame clones appear in the TCRdb table, and some are missing; sequencing was by immunoSEQ multiplex PCR. The profile shows approximately 27,000 clones, 80% of them singletons. CDR3 size: 14 residues. Germline V gene data show CDR1 as SNHLY and CDR2 as FYNNEI. Trimming took off 6 bases at V and 5 bases at J, with 14 bases between the two ends. Sequencing input: ileal tissue. The sequence was collected from an adult with Crohn's disease. The rearrangement uses TRBV2 and TRBJ2-1; D gene ambiguous. The CDR3 loop reads CASRQITLNNEQFF. The CDR3 bases are TGTGCCAGCAGGCAGATCACGCTCAACAATGAGCAGTTCTTC.